The present TCR beta chain was sequenced within a study of spatial heterogeneity in lung cancer. The overall study: Researchers sequenced follow-up PBMC samples if they had them, and these came a median of around 2 years after resection. Detection of beta-chain sequences consistently exceeded that of alpha-chain sequences. Raw-read counts averaged over ten per unique TCR and UMI combination.

Germline V lookup: CDR1 SGHDN, CDR2 FVKESK. V lost 4 bases to trimming and J lost 0 bases; unmatched junction nucleotides: 5. The CDR3 is 16 amino acids. TCRdb recomputed calls from the 5' RACE reads with MiXCR, one row per CDR3 protein. Here the sample spans approximately 11,000 distinct CDR3 sequences, 9.5% to 13% being singletons. This clonotype was found many times. The time point was: blood at routine non-recurrence follow-up after resection. Frozen PBMC, nontumor lung or tumor provided whole RNA, which was sequenced unsorted. The source of this sequence is a female donor with early-stage non-small cell lung cancer. Sample: PBMCs, taken at follow-up. The V and J genes are TRBV14 and TRBJ1-4; 7 bases line up with TRBD1. CDR3 residues: CASSPFTGATNEKLFF. For the CDR3, the DNA is TGTGCCAGCAGCCCGTTTACAGGGGCAACTAATGAAAAACTGTTTTTT.